This T cell receptor beta chain was sequenced in a study of cytomegalovirus exposure and HLA in healthy donors. Study details: Inside one of the first data releases sat about 85 million unique TCRs taken from HLA-typed donors.

Use of 60 Vbeta and 13 Jbeta primers characterized the PCR. In the original workflow: In a later analysis, 75 million to 95 million unique TCR beta chains included roughly 11 million shared by two or more donors. Produced via immunoSEQ multiplex PCR; TCRdb's table is partial and in-frame only. V and J calls and clone size come straight from that table; D and trimming were deduced from the DNA. The sample shows about 160,000 clones, around three quarters of them seen only once. V gave up 6 bases and J gave up 4 bases; unmatched junction bases: 16. The CDR3 has 18 amino acids. CDR1 MNHEY and CDR2 SMNVEV come from the germline V gene (reference sequence).

Source material: PBMCs. The V gene is TRBV27, the J gene TRBJ2-2; 8 bases fit TRBD2. This receptor was obtained from a middle-aged man in good health and CMV-seropositive. CDR3 sequence reads: CASRSGTSPLASTGELFF. CDR3 coding DNA: TGTGCCAGCAGATCCGGGACTAGTCCCCTTGCGAGCACCGGGGAGCTGTTTTTT.